This T cell receptor (beta chain) appears in the sequencing data of a study of T-cell reconstitution after alpha-beta-depleted transplantation in children. This clonotype appeared many times. Unique molecular identifiers were incorporated during preparation of the TCRbeta library. From the PCR reads, TCRdb called clonotypes with MiXCR, one entry per CDR3 protein. This sample has some 250,000 distinct CDR3 sequences; about 12% occur once, and the top ten carry about 2.6%. The germline gives CDR1 MRHNA, CDR2 SNTAGT. Trimming took off 6 bases at V and 3 bases at J, with 11 bases between the two ends. The CDR3 spans 14 residues.

The chain is built from TRBV6-4 and TRBJ1-4; D call uncertain. Sequenced here: PBMCs from the stem cell graft donor, sampled from the stem cell graft. The clonotype comes from a human donor who donated a stem cell graft to a child with acute lymphoblastic leukemia. The CDR3 DNA follows: TGTGCCAGCAGCACCGGGAACCCTAATGAAAAACTGTTTTTT. Translating gives CASSTGNPNEKLFF.